This T cell receptor beta chain comes out of a study of cytomegalovirus exposure and HLA in healthy donors. Study-wide findings and caveats: Testing in vitro showed a few CMV-associated chains specific for CMV antigens. The majority of TCR sequences were rare, yet some public TCRs appeared in many donors. First-cohort TCR clusters were later found to tend to co-occur in the 120 validation repertoires.

Generated by immunoSEQ multiplex PCR, the TCRdb table keeps only in-frame clones and is missing some. The sample carries 200,000 to 300,000 clones, 90% recorded once. Of note for this clone: Antigen specificity is unknown.

CDR1 is MNHEY and CDR2 is SMNVEV in the germline V gene (reference sequence). The CDR3 loop spans 12 amino acids. The rearrangement joins TRBV27 to TRBJ2-7, with 9 bases lining up with TRBD1. The specimen sequenced was PBMCs. The source is a woman aged 25 to 39 in good health and CMV-seronegative. CDR3 nucleotide sequence: TGTGGGGCTGGGGACAGGGCCTACGAGCAGTACTTC. This codes for CGAGDRAYEQYF.